What follows are 22 T cell receptor beta chains derived from one specimen sequenced in a study of T cell responses to AZD1222 COVID-19 vaccine. Here immunoSEQ multiplex PCR was the method, and the copy in TCRdb shows in-frame clones only, minus some. The sample consists of approximately 180,000 clones, around 89% of them appearing once. Material: peripheral blood, obtained on day 0 of AZD1222 vaccination. These receptor sequences come from an adult in good health.

The chain combines TRBV10-3 with TRBJ2-2; D is perhaps TRBD2 (5 bases). V shed 4 bases and J shed 1 base, with 7 bases lying between them. Per the germline V gene, CDR1 is ENHRY and CDR2 is SYGVKD. CDR3 size: 14 residues. The CDR3 spells CAISVGVNTGELFF. In nucleotides, the CDR3 is TGTGCCATCAGTGTCGGGGTGAACACCGGGGAGCTGTTTTTT.

V gene TRBV19 combines with J gene TRBJ1-5; D is undetermined. The CDR3 is 15 residues long. V gave up 4 bases and J gave up 0 bases, with 10 bases separating them. Germline CDR1 is LNHDA and CDR2 is SQIVND (reference sequence). The CDR3 bases are TGTGCCAGTAGTACGATCGAAAATAGCAATCAGCCCCAGCATTTT. This encodes CASSTIENSNQPQHF.

The chain links TRBV2 to TRBJ2-5; 11 bases line up with TRBD1. Germline loops: CDR1 SNHLY, CDR2 FYNNEI. Losses at the gene ends were 6 bases for V and 4 bases for J; bases not matched to a gene: 1. This CDR3 is 13 amino acids long. Here the CDR3 DNA reads TGTGCCAGCAGAGGACAGGGGGCAGAGACCCAGTACTTC. Encoded protein: CASRGQGAETQYF.

This clone was seen only once. V is TRBV7-2 and J is TRBJ2-2, with D perhaps TRBD2 (5 bases). From germline, CDR1 is SGHTA and CDR2 FQGNSA. There are 15 residues in the CDR3. The ends were cut back, 3 bases at V and 1 base at J, with 9 bases in the middle. CDR3 nucleotide sequence: TGTGCCAGCAGCTTTAATGCGGGGAACACCGGGGAGCTGTTTTTT. This translates into CASSFNAGNTGELFF.

The chain has TRBV7-6 and TRBJ1-4; D call uncertain. The V and J ends lost 2 bases and 4 bases respectively, with 11 bases between them. Germline-derived CDR1 and CDR2 are SGHVS and FNYEAQ. The CDR3 has 15 residues. The CDR3 region is CASSLYQLDNEKLFF. The CDR3 nucleotides are TGTGCCAGCAGCTTATACCAGTTGGATAATGAAAAACTGTTTTTT.

The chain has TRBV12-2 and TRBJ2-3; the table's D gene call, TRBD1, was not cross checked with the DNA. TRBV12-2 is tagged as a pseudogene. The CDR3 runs 14 residues. The CDR3 reads CASRKTGGGYTQYF. Here the CDR3 DNA reads TGTGCAAGTCGCAAAACAGGGGGTGGGTATACGCAGTATTTT.

The table lists this clone with a count of one. The chain joins TRBV6-5 to TRBJ1-5, with 7 bases identical to TRBD1. Per germline, CDR1 MNHEY and CDR2 SVGAGI. Trimming cost V 10 bases and J 3 bases; bases outside gene matches: 12. This CDR3 region has 15 residues. The CDR3 DNA follows: TGTGCCACCAGCTTCTCCCAGGGGGTCAATCAGCCCCAGCATTTT. Its protein product is CATSFSQGVNQPQHF.

Many counts were recorded for this clone. The rearrangement uses TRBV2 and TRBJ2-1; D unclear. Trimming took off 7 bases at V and 3 bases at J, with 10 bases between the two ends. CDR1 is SNHLY and CDR2 is FYNNEI in the germline V gene. This CDR3 is 13 amino acids long. The CDR3 DNA follows: TGTGCCAGCATAAGAGATTACTACAATGAGCAGTTCTTC. Translating it yields CASIRDYYNEQFF.

V is TRBV29-1 and J is TRBJ1-4; the match to TRBD1 covers 7 bases. The V and J ends lost 7 bases and 5 bases, in that order; junction bases with no gene match: 7. Looked up from germline, CDR1 is SQVTM and CDR2 is ANQGSEA. CDR3 length: 13 amino acids. The DNA for the CDR3 is TGCAGCGGGGGGGACAGATCAAATGAAAAACTGTTTTTT. Amino acid sequence: CSGGDRSNEKLFF.

This sequence joins TRBV7-9 and TRBJ1-3; the D gene is possibly TRBD1 (6 bases). The CDR3 runs 16 residues. CDR1 SEHNR and CDR2 FQNEAQ come from the germline V gene (reference sequence). V lost 4 bases and J lost 4, with 17 bases in between. The CDR3 DNA reads as TGTGCCAGCAGCTCAACTACAGGGCTTTCCGGAAACACCATATATTTT. It codes for CASSSTTGLSGNTIYF.

As concerns this clone: This sample also contains other DNA sequences that code for the same CDR3. This chain joins TRBV30 and TRBJ1-2; D gene unclear. CDR1 GTSNPN and CDR2 SVGIG come from the germline V gene (reference sequence). The V end was cut by 1 base, the J end by 2 bases, with 2 bases between. CDR3 length equals 11 residues. In DNA, the CDR3 is TGTGCCTGGAGTGGGAACTATGGCTACACCTTC. Protein sequence: CAWSGNYGYTF.

The chain employs TRBV7-9 and TRBJ1-2; D unresolved. The CDR3 covers 15 residues. The V gene's germline CDR1 is SEHNR and CDR2 FQNEAQ (reference sequence). The V gene lost 2 bases and the J gene lost 3 bases, with 13 bases spanning the gap. CDR3 residues: CASSLSANVDYGYTF. The DNA for the CDR3 is TGTGCCAGCAGCTTATCGGCTAACGTGGACTATGGCTACACCTTC.

The chain combines TRBV19 with TRBJ1-6; 7 bases align to TRBD1. The germline V gene has CDR1 LNHDA and CDR2 SQIVND (reference sequence). The CDR3 length is 14 residues. The CDR3 DNA sequence: TGTGCAGGAACCGGGGACAGAAATAATTCACCCCTCCACTTT. It yields the protein CAGTGDRNNSPLHF.

V and J are TRBV30 and TRBJ1-2; 8 bases map to TRBD1. With 5 bases clipped from V and 8 bases from J, the junction kept 7 bases outside the gene matches. CDR1 is GTSNPN, CDR2 SVGIG, per germline (reference sequence). The CDR3 consists of 12 residues. This chain's CDR3 is CAWDIGTGGYTF. The CDR3 DNA reads as TGTGCCTGGGACATTGGGACAGGAGGCTACACCTTC.

This clone showed up just once. Here the CDR3 DNA reads TGTGCCAGCAGCTCGACTAGCGGGGGTAACAATGAGCAGTTCTTC. Translation gives CASSSTSGGNNEQFF. This chain links TRBV7-3 with TRBJ2-1, with 12 bases lining up with TRBD2. V was clipped by 4 bases and J by 5 bases; unmatched bases: 3. CDR3 length equals 15 residues. From germline, CDR1 is SGHTA and CDR2 FQGTGA.

This clone was seen more than once but under ten times. CDR3 nucleotide sequence: TGCGCCAGCAGCTTGGGACAGACGAACAATTCACCCCTCCACTTT. It yields the protein CASSLGQTNNSPLHF. The V gene is TRBV5-1, the J gene TRBJ1-6; possible D gene TRBD1, 5 bases. The CDR3 is made up of 15 amino acids. Trimming shortened V by 0 bases and J by 7 bases, and 11 bases separated the two germline ends. Germline loops: CDR1 SGHRS, CDR2 YFSETQ.

The chain has TRBV7-2 and TRBJ1-1; no clear D. The CDR3 is 14 residues long. Germline-derived CDR1 and CDR2 are SGHTA and FQGNSA. V lost 2 bases to trimming and J lost 0 bases, with 7 bases between them. The CDR3 region is CASSLTDLNTEAFF. The CDR3 DNA sequence: TGTGCCAGCAGCTTAACCGATTTGAACACTGAAGCTTTCTTT. Variable domain in full (rest from reference TRBV7-2 and TRBJ1-1): GAGVSQSPSNKVTEKGKDVELRCDPISGHTALYWYRQSLGQGLEFLIYFQGNSAPDKSGLPSDRFSAERTGGSVSTLTIQRTQQEDSAVYLCASSLTDLNTEAFFGQGTRLTVV.

This chain joins TRBV6-2 or TRBV6-3 and TRBJ1-2; 11 bases are shared with TRBD1. V dropped 7 bases and J dropped 5; count of bases not matched to a gene: 9. This CDR3 is built from 15 residues. CDR1 and CDR2 (germline): MNHEY, SVGEGT. CDR3: CASNPEGQGVYGYTF. CDR3 bases: TGTGCCAGCAACCCCGAGGGACAGGGGGTTTATGGCTACACCTTC.

V usage is TRBV21-1 and J usage is TRBJ1-1; the D call in the table, TRBD1, was not verified against the DNA. TRBV21-1 is given as a pseudogene. CDR3 size: 16 residues. The CDR3 bases are TGTGCCAGCAGCTTGCGGGACAGTGCTTCGAACACTGAAGCTTTCTTT. Residues: CASSLRDSASNTEAFF.

The chain employs TRBV28 and TRBJ2-3; TRBD2 agrees at 7 bases. Germline V gene data show CDR1 as MDHEN and CDR2 as SYDVKM. The CDR3 covers 16 residues. J gave up 0 bases and V 5 bases, and 8 bases lay outside the gene matches. The CDR3: CASSPPRSGSTDTQYF. For the CDR3, the DNA is TGTGCCAGCAGTCCTCCCCGTAGCGGGAGCACAGATACGCAGTATTTT.

This clone has just one count. This sequence joins TRBV6-5 and TRBJ2-1, with D possibly being TRBD2 (6 bases). Germline CDR1 and CDR2: MNHEY and SVGAGI. With 2 bases removed from V and 4 bases from J, the gap between germline ends came to 12 bases. The CDR3 length is 15 residues. The CDR3 loop is CASSYRASAYNEQFF. As DNA, the CDR3 is TGTGCCAGCAGTTACAGGGCTAGCGCTTACAATGAGCAGTTCTTC.

The rearrangement joins TRBV3-1 (or the pseudogene TRBV3-2) to TRBJ1-2; 8 bases map to TRBD1. The germline gives CDR1 LGHDT, CDR2 YNNKEL (reference sequence). The V and J ends lost 1 base and 13 bases, in that order; junction bases with no gene match: 5. The CDR3 extends over 12 amino acids. CDR3 loop: CASSQGDRRSTF. For the CDR3, the DNA is TGTGCCAGCAGCCAAGGGGACAGGAGGTCCACCTTC.